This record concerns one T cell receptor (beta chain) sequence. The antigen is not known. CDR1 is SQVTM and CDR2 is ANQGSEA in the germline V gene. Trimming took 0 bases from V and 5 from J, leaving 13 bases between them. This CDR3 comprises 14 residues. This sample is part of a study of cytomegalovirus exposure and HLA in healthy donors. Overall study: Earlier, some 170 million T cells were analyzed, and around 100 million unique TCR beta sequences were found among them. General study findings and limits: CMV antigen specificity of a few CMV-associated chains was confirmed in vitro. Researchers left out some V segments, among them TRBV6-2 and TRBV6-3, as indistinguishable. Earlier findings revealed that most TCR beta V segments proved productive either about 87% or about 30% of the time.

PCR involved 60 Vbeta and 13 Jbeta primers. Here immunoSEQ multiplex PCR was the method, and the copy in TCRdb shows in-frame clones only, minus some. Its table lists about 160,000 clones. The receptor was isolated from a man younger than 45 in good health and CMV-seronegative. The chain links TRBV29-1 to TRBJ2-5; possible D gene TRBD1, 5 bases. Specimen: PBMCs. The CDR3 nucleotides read TGCAGCGTTGAAGATTCGGCAGGGTCGGAGACCCAGTACTTC. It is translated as CSVEDSAGSETQYF.